These 11 T cell receptor beta chains share one sample of origin, sequenced in a study of blood T cell repertoires in COVID-19. Produced via immunoSEQ multiplex PCR; TCRdb's table is partial and in-frame only. Found here are about 89,000 clones, approximately 88% of them singletons; the top ten hold over 0.45%. The sample consisted of peripheral blood. These receptors came from a man in his 60s with acute or convalescent COVID-19.

This chain uses TRBV7-9 with TRBJ2-7; 11 bases map to TRBD2. Per germline, CDR1 SEHNR and CDR2 FQNEAQ (reference sequence). V lost 8 bases to trimming and J lost 4 bases; unmatched junction nucleotides: 4. The CDR3 has 13 amino acids. DNA of the CDR3: TGTGCCAGCCTAATAGCGGGAGGGTACGAGCAGTACTTC. Amino acids: CASLIAGGYEQYF.

The chain joins TRBV3-1 (or the pseudogene TRBV3-2) to TRBJ2-5, with a weak D call TRBD2 (7 bases). Trimming shortened V by 4 bases and J by 5 bases, and 14 bases separated the two germline ends. This CDR3 is 14 amino acids long. Per germline, CDR1 LGHDT and CDR2 YNNKEL (reference sequence). CDR3 region: CASSPRGGAETQYF. CDR3 sequence (DNA): TGTGCCAGCAGCCCAAGGGGGGGAGCGGAGACCCAGTACTTC.

This chain connects TRBV7-8 to TRBJ2-4, with 7 bases that match TRBD1. This CDR3 has 12 amino acids. Germline V gives CDR1 SGHVS, CDR2 FQNEAQ. Losses at the gene ends were 8 bases for V and 8 bases for J; bases not matched to a gene: 6. CDR3 residues: CASSDRVDIQYF. CDR3 coding DNA: TGTGCCAGCTCAGACAGGGTGGACATTCAGTACTTC.

The chain combines TRBV7-3 with TRBJ2-3; 12 bases are shared with TRBD2. The germline CDR1 and CDR2 sequences are SGHTA and FQGTGA. V was pared by 1 base and J by 2 bases, with 10 bases of the junction left unmatched. This CDR3 contains 19 residues. CDR3 nucleotide sequence: TGTGCCAGCAGCTTAAAACTAGCGGGAGGTCCCACGAACACAGATACGCAGTATTTT. Protein sequence: CASSLKLAGGPTNTDTQYF.

V usage is TRBV11-1 and J usage is TRBJ2-7; a possible D gene is TRBD2 (6 bases). Germline V CDR1 and CDR2: SGHAT, FQDESV (reference sequence). CDR3 length equals 14 residues. V lost 0 bases, J lost 0 bases, and 6 bases lay in between. The CDR3 DNA reads TGTGCCAGCAGCTTAGCCGGGGGCTCCTACGAGCAGTACTTC. Residues: CASSLAGGSYEQYF.

The chain combines TRBV24-1 with TRBJ2-3; D may be TRBD2 (6 bases). The CDR3 sequence is 11 residues long. Trimming left V 0 bases short and J 14 bases short, with 8 bases between. Per germline, CDR1 KGHDR and CDR2 SFDVKD. This CDR3 is CATSDLTSTYF. As DNA, the CDR3 is TGTGCCACCAGTGATTTGACTAGCACGTATTTT.

The rearrangement links TRBV5-4 to TRBJ2-7; the match to TRBD1 covers 8 bases. The CDR3 has 12 amino acids. Germline loops: CDR1 SGHNT, CDR2 YYREEE (reference sequence). V gave up 4 bases and J gave up 6 bases; unmatched junction bases: 3. The CDR3: CASSIDRGEQYF. The DNA of the CDR3 is TGTGCCAGCAGCATAGACAGGGGCGAGCAGTACTTC.

The chain couples TRBV4-1 to TRBJ1-3, with TRBD1 matching over 7 bases. CDR3 length equals 16 residues. The ends lost 3 bases at V and 0 bases at J; junction bases unmatched: 5. Germline CDR1 is MGHRA and CDR2 is YSYEKL. The CDR3 protein is CASSQPGQNSGNTIYF. The CDR3 DNA follows: TGCGCCAGCAGCCAGCCGGGACAGAACTCTGGAAACACCATATATTTT.

The J gene is TRBJ2-1, the V gene TRBV6-4, with 7 positions matching TRBD2. Looked up from germline, CDR1 is MRHNA and CDR2 is SNTAGT. V was pared by 8 bases and J by 1 base, with 5 bases of the junction left unmatched. This CDR3 comprises 14 residues. The CDR3 sequence is CASRASGSYNEQFF. DNA for the CDR3: TGTGCCAGCCGGGCTAGCGGATCCTACAATGAGCAGTTCTTC.

The chain carries TRBV7-8 and TRBJ2-5; the D gene is possibly TRBD2 (6 bases). Germline lookup yields CDR1 SGHVS and CDR2 FQNEAQ. The CDR3 consists of 13 residues. V was trimmed by 8 bases and J by 5 bases, leaving 15 bases between them. The CDR3 is CASAGPQGETQYF. The CDR3 nucleotides are TGTGCCAGCGCGGGACCACAAGGGGAGACCCAGTACTTC. The full variable domain, rest sourced from reference TRBV7-8 and TRBJ2-5, is GAGVSQSPRYKVAKRGQDVALRCDPISGHVSLFWYQQALGQGPEFLTYFQNEAQLDKSGLPSDRFFAERPEGSVSTLKIQRTQQEDSAVYLCASAGPQGETQYFGPGTRLLVL.

V usage is TRBV5-1 and J usage is TRBJ2-5; the D is unclear. Between the trimmed V and J ends, which lost 3 bases and 0 bases, there was a span of 3 bases. This CDR3 contains 12 residues. Germline V gene sequence: CDR1 SGHRS, CDR2 YFSETQ. CDR3: CASSSNQETQYF. The DNA of the CDR3 is TGCGCCAGCAGCTCCAACCAAGAGACCCAGTACTTC.